This TCR beta chain was recorded in a study of monozygotic twins with cystic fibrosis. The study's findings and limits: The repertoire was suggested to be naive-dominated, clonality median around 0.0093. Co-twins had the most similar V usage for 13 of 16 pairs, J for 8.

This clone was seen only once. The antigen is not known. Clones were sequenced by immunoSEQ multiplex PCR, and TCRdb holds only the in-frame ones, with some missing. This sample yields roughly 14,000 clones, of which 80% to 95% are seen a single time; about a tenth belongs to the top ten. The specimen sequenced was blood. The clonotype comes from a girl aged 2 to 10 with cystic fibrosis.

The CDR3 DNA follows: TGTGCCAGCAGCCAAGATGGGGGCGGGGCTAAAGGCTCCTACGAGCAGTACTTC. It encodes CASSQDGGGAKGSYEQYF. The V and J genes are TRBV4-2 and TRBJ2-7; tentatively, D is TRBD1 or TRBD2 (6 bases each). Germline loops: CDR1 LGHNA, CDR2 YNFKEQ. The ends were cut back, 0 bases at V and 0 bases at J, with 18 bases in the middle. The CDR3 has 18 residues.